The T cell receptor (beta chain) described here comes from a study of beta chain features in type 1 diabetes. Study-level results: Patients' naive, central memory and regulatory TCRB repertoires appeared more alike than those of healthy donors.

All of the isolated RNA was reverse transcribed, so expressed TCRB transcripts were sequenced. Only in-frame clones appear in the TCRdb table, and some are missing; sequencing was by immunoSEQ multiplex PCR. This sample has about 620,000 clones; around 15% occur once, and the top ten carry about 0.097%. Details on this clone: As yet, its antigen is unknown.

Germline V gene lookup returns CDR1 SGHVS and CDR2 FQNEAQ. The germline V and J ends were trimmed by 3 bases and 4 bases, with 15 bases remaining between them. The CDR3 spans 15 residues. This clonotype was obtained from a man younger than 30 in good health. This sequence joins TRBV7-8 and TRBJ1-2; D is uncertain. The sequenced sample was naive CD4+ T cells from blood. CDR3 in amino acids: CASSFLDRGVYGYTF. The DNA of the CDR3 is TGTGCCAGCAGCTTTCTCGATCGCGGGGTCTATGGCTACACCTTC. The full variable domain, in which reference TRBV7-8 and TRBJ1-2 provide the parts outside the CDR3, is GAGVSQSPRYKVAKRGQDVALRCDPISGHVSLFWYQQALGQGPEFLTYFQNEAQLDKSGLPSDRFFAERPEGSVSTLKIQRTQQEDSAVYLCASSFLDRGVYGYTFGSGTRLTVV.